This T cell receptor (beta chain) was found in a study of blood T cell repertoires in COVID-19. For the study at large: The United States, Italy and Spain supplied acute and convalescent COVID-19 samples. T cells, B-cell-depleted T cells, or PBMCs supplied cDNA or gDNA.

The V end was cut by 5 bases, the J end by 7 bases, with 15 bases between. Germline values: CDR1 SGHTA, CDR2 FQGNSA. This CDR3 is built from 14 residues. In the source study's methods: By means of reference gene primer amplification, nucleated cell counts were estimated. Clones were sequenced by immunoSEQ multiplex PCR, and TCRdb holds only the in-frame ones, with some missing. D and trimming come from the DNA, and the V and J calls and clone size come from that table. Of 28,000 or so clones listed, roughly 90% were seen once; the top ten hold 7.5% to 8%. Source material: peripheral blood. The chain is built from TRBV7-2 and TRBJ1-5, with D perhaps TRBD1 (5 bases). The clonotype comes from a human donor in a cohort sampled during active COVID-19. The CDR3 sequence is CASSGPGGGQPQHF. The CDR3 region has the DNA TGTGCCAGCAGCGGACCCGGTGGGGGGCAGCCCCAGCATTTT.